What follows are 21 T cell receptor beta chains derived from one specimen sequenced in a study of cytomegalovirus exposure and HLA in healthy donors. This PCR relied on a set of 60 Vbeta primers and 13 Jbeta primers. TCRdb's table, derived via immunoSEQ multiplex PCR, lists solely in-frame clones and lacks some. Here the sample spans around 100,000 clones, 77% being singletons. Sequenced: PBMCs. All receptors derive from a male donor in good health and CMV-seropositive.

This chain uses TRBV4-1 with TRBJ2-7; 9 nucleotides agree with TRBD1. Per germline, CDR1 MGHRA and CDR2 YSYEKL. The CDR3 contains 16 residues. With 4 bases clipped from V and 2 bases from J, the junction kept 9 bases outside the gene matches. The CDR3 DNA reads as TGCGCCAGCAGCCGTTCGAGGGACAGGGAAACCTACGAGCAGTACTTC. This codes for CASSRSRDRETYEQYF.

The chain couples TRBV11-3 to TRBJ2-7; 10 bases are shared with TRBD2. This CDR3 is 15 amino acids long. V was pared by 4 bases and J by 2 bases, with 5 bases of the junction left unmatched. The V gene's germline CDR1 is SGHNT and CDR2 YENEEA. The CDR3 coding sequence is TGTGCCAGCAGCTCCGGACTAGCGGAGCCCTACGAGCAGTACTTC. Protein product: CASSSGLAEPYEQYF.

This chain links TRBV19 with TRBJ2-2; 9 bases fit TRBD1. The length of the CDR3 is 16 residues. Germline V gives CDR1 LNHDA, CDR2 SQIVND (reference sequence). Losses at the gene ends were 3 bases for V and 7 bases for J; bases not matched to a gene: 9. The CDR3 coding sequence is TGTGCCAGTAGTATTTGGGGACAGGGAACGAGCGGGGAGCTGTTTTTT. Its translation: CASSIWGQGTSGELFF.

The CDR3 protein is CASSLLGHEAPYEQYF. The CDR3 DNA is TGTGCCAGCAGTTTATTAGGACATGAGGCACCCTACGAGCAGTACTTC. The rearrangement links TRBV27 to TRBJ2-7; D perhaps matches TRBD1 (5 bases). The CDR3 sequence is 16 residues long. Germline CDR1 MNHEY, CDR2 SMNVEV (reference sequence). V was shortened by 1 base and J by 2 bases, with 15 bases between the two germline ends.

This chain links TRBV28 with TRBJ1-5, with TRBD1 as a possible D gene (6 bases). CDR3 length: 14 amino acids. V was shortened by 5 bases and J by 8 bases, with 16 bases between the two germline ends. CDR1 is MDHEN, CDR2 SYDVKM, per germline. Here the CDR3 reads CASSTDSKWEPQHF. In nucleotides, the CDR3 is TGTGCCAGCAGTACGGACAGCAAGTGGGAGCCCCAGCATTTT.

This rearrangement joins TRBV6-1 to TRBJ2-3, with no clear D. Germline V CDR1 and CDR2: MNHNS, SASEGT. CDR3 length equals 15 residues. The V end lost 2 bases, the J end lost 4 bases, and 13 bases lay between the germline ends. CDR3 bases: TGTGCCAGCAGTGAACAGGCCAGTTGGGCAGATACGCAGTATTTT. Residues: CASSEQASWADTQYF.

The V and J genes are TRBV7-2 and TRBJ2-3, with 8 bases matching TRBD2. CDR1 SGHTA and CDR2 FQGNSA come from the germline V gene. V was clipped by 0 bases and J by 5 bases; unmatched bases: 1. The CDR3 totals 14 residues. DNA of the CDR3: TGTGCCAGCAGCTTAGCCAGCGGGAGAGATACGCAGTATTTT. It translates to CASSLASGRDTQYF.

The chain has TRBV30 and TRBJ2-3; 10 positions match TRBD2. Trimming took 2 bases from V and 3 from J; bases not matched to a gene: 5. From germline, CDR1 is GTSNPN and CDR2 SVGIG (reference sequence). This CDR3 contains 15 residues. CDR3 coding DNA: TGTGCCTGGAGTCCTGTAGCGGGAGGAACAGATACGCAGTATTTT. Its translation is CAWSPVAGGTDTQYF.

This chain joins TRBV18 and TRBJ1-6; D may be TRBD1 (6 bases). From germline, CDR1 is KGHSH and CDR2 LQKENI. The CDR3 extends over 14 amino acids. V shed 5 bases and J shed 7 bases, with 12 bases lying between them. DNA for the CDR3: TGTGCCAGCTCAAAGGGACAAAGGAATTCACCCCTCCACTTT. This codes for CASSKGQRNSPLHF. Combining the CDR3 with reference TRBV18 and TRBJ1-6 gives the whole variable domain NAGVMQNPRHLVRRRGQEARLRCSPMKGHSHVYWYRQLPEEGLKFMVYLQKENIIDESGMPKERFSAEFPKEGPSILRIQQVVRGDSAAYFCASSKGQRNSPLHFGNGTRLTVT.

This chain uses TRBV28 with TRBJ1-4, with 7 bases matching TRBD1. J lost 0 bases, V lost 6 bases, and 4 bases had no gene match. Germline V gives CDR1 MDHEN, CDR2 SYDVKM. CDR3 length: 15 amino acids. The DNA of the CDR3 is TGTGCCAGCAGCTTTACAGGGGCAACTAATGAAAAACTGTTTTTT. This translates into CASSFTGATNEKLFF.

The rearrangement uses TRBV15 and TRBJ2-2, with unresolved D. The CDR3 has 15 amino acids. Germline CDR1 LNHNV, CDR2 YYDKDF (reference sequence). V was shortened by 0 bases and J by 5 bases, with 10 bases between the two germline ends. In nucleotides, the CDR3 is TGTGCCACCAGCAGAGATGCGAGTCGGACCGGGGAGCTGTTTTTT. Amino acids: CATSRDASRTGELFF.

V is TRBV7-3 and J is TRBJ2-1; TRBD2 agrees at 8 bases. The ends lost 5 bases at V and 4 bases at J; junction bases unmatched: 7. Germline CDR1 reads SGHTA; CDR2 reads FQGTGA. CDR3 length: 15 amino acids. The CDR3 nucleotides are TGTGCCAGCAGCGCAACTAGCGGAGGATACAATGAGCAGTTCTTC. It is translated as CASSATSGGYNEQFF.

In DNA form, the CDR3 reads TGCGCCAGCAGTAACCGACAGGCCGCAAACGGGCGCAATCAGCCCCAGCATTTT. Its protein product is CASSNRQAANGRNQPQHF. The chain recombines TRBV5-1 with TRBJ1-5, with a possible D match to TRBD1 (6 bases). Per germline, CDR1 SGHRS and CDR2 YFSETQ. V was clipped by 5 bases and J by 2 bases, with 23 bases between them. This CDR3 comprises 18 residues.

The V gene is TRBV9, the J gene TRBJ1-2; tentative D call: TRBD1 (6 bases). CDR3 size: 15 residues. Germline values: CDR1 SGDLS, CDR2 YYNGEE. Trimming shortened V by 4 bases and J by 7 bases, and 20 bases separated the two germline ends. The CDR3 loop is CASSHPRGGFSGYTF. Written as DNA, the CDR3 is TGTGCCAGCAGCCATCCGAGGGGGGGCTTTAGTGGCTACACCTTC.

The chain joins TRBV28 to TRBJ2-7, with TRBD2 as a possible D gene (5 bases). The CDR3 runs 15 residues. V was trimmed by 2 bases and J by 0 bases, leaving 11 bases between them. Germline V gene data show CDR1 as MDHEN and CDR2 as SYDVKM. The CDR3 coding sequence is TGTGCCAGCAGTTTACACCAGGACTTCTCCTACGAGCAGTACTTC. Protein sequence: CASSLHQDFSYEQYF. Combining the CDR3 with reference TRBV28 and TRBJ2-7 gives the whole variable domain DVKVTQSSRYLVKRTGEKVFLECVQDMDHENMFWYRQDPGLGLRLIYFSYDVKMKEKGDIPEGYSVSREKKERFSLILESASTNQTSMYLCASSLHQDFSYEQYFGPGTRLTVT.

The J gene is TRBJ2-1, the V gene TRBV9, with 10 bases fitting TRBD2. From germline, CDR1 is SGDLS and CDR2 YYNGEE. The CDR3 consists of 16 residues. J was trimmed by 7 bases and V by 0 bases; bases with no gene match: 7. In nucleotides, the CDR3 is TGTGCCAGCAGCGTAGGTAATAGCGGGAGGCTTAATGAGCAGTTCTTC. Its translation: CASSVGNSGRLNEQFF.

The V call is TRBV6-4, the J call TRBJ2-7; 8 bases match TRBD1. J gave up 4 bases and V 8 bases, and 13 bases lay outside the gene matches. The CDR3 has 15 residues. Germline CDR1 MRHNA, CDR2 SNTAGT. The CDR3 protein is CASPNRCRGLYEQYF. CDR3 DNA: TGTGCCAGCCCTAATCGTTGCAGGGGGCTGTACGAGCAGTACTTC.

The V and J genes are TRBV19 and TRBJ1-5; D call uncertain. Germline-derived CDR1 and CDR2 are LNHDA and SQIVND (reference sequence). The V gene lost 2 bases and the J gene lost 7 bases, with 12 bases spanning the gap. This CDR3 has 14 residues. CDR3 residues: CASSIPGRSQPQHF. Here the CDR3 DNA reads TGTGCCAGTAGTATACCGGGTCGGAGCCAGCCCCAGCATTTT.

This chain links TRBV6-1 with TRBJ1-2; 8 positions match TRBD1. The CDR3 spans 13 residues. Germline loops: CDR1 MNHNS, CDR2 SASEGT. The V and J ends lost 6 bases and 5 bases, in that order; junction bases with no gene match: 5. In DNA form, the CDR3 reads TGTGCCAGCAGAGCCGGGACAGGATATGGCTACACCTTC. Its protein product is CASRAGTGYGYTF.

This clone was recorded many times. The V gene is TRBV27, the J gene TRBJ2-7; tentative D call: TRBD1 (5 bases). Trimming removed 4 bases at V and 5 bases at J, with 18 bases between. The CDR3 has 15 amino acids. Germline CDR1 reads MNHEY; CDR2 reads SMNVEV (reference sequence). The CDR3 sequence: CASSSAGSYNNEQYF. CDR3 coding DNA: TGTGCCAGCAGTTCCGCAGGGTCCTATAACAACGAGCAGTACTTC.

This chain joins TRBV7-2 and TRBJ1-1; 10 bases match TRBD1. V shed 2 bases and J 3 bases; nucleotides not matched to a gene: 3. The germline V gene has CDR1 SGHTA and CDR2 FQGNSA. CDR3 size: 15 residues. CDR3 DNA: TGTGCCAGCAGCTTATCGGGACAGGGGCACACTGAAGCTTTCTTT. As protein: CASSLSGQGHTEAFF.